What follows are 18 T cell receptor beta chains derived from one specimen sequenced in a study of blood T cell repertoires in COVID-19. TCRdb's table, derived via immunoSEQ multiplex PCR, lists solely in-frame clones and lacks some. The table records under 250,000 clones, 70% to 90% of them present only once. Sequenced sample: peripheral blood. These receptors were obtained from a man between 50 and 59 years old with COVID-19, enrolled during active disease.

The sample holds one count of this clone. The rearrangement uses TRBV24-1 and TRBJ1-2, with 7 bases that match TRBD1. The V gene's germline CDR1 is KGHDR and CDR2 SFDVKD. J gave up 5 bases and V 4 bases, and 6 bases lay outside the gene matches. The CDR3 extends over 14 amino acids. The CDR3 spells CATSDPGQQYGYTF. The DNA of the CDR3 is TGTGCCACCAGTGACCCGGGACAGCAGTATGGCTACACCTTC.

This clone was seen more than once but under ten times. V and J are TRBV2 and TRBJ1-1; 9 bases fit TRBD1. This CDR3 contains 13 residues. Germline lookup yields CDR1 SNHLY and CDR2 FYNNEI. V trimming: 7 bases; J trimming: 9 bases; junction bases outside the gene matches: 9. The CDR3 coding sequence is TGTGCCAGCACCAGGACAGGGGCCATGAAAGCTTTCTTT. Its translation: CASTRTGAMKAFF.

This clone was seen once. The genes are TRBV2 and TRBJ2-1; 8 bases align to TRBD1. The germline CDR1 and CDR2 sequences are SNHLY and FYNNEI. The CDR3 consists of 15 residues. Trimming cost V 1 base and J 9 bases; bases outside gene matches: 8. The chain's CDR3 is CASSEETPGQVEQFF. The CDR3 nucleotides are TGTGCCAGCAGTGAAGAGACCCCGGGACAGGTTGAGCAGTTCTTC.

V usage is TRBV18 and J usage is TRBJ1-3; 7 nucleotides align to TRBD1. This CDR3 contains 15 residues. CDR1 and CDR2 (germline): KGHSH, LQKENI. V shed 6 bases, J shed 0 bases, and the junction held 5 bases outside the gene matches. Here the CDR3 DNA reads TGTGCCAGCTCCCTGGGACAGAACTCTGGAAACACCATATATTTT. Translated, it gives CASSLGQNSGNTIYF.

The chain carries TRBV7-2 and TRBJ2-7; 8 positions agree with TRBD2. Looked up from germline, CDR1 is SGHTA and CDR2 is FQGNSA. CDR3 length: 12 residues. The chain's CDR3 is CASGTSSYEQYF. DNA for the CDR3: TGTGCTTCCGGGACTAGTTCGTACGAGCAGTACTTC.

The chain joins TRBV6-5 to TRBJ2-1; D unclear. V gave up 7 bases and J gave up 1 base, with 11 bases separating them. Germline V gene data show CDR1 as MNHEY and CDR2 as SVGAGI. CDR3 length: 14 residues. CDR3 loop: CASKMSVSYNEQFF. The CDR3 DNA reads TGTGCCAGCAAAATGTCGGTTTCCTACAATGAGCAGTTCTTC.

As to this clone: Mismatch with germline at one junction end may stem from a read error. The CDR3 region has the DNA TGTGCCAGCAGTGAATTTGGTGTCCAGACGCGAACAGCCAAAAGCATTCAGTACTTC. It encodes CASSEFGVQTRTAKSIQYF. This chain connects TRBV6-1 to TRBJ2-4; D is uncertain. CDR1 and CDR2 (germline): MNHNS, SASEGT. The CDR3 extends over 19 amino acids.

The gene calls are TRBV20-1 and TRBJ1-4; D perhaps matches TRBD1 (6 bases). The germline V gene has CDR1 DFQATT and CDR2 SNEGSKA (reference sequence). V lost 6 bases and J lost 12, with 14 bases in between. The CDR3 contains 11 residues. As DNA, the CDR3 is TGCAGTGCCCGCGGACAGACGGAACTGTTTTTT. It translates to CSARGQTELFF.

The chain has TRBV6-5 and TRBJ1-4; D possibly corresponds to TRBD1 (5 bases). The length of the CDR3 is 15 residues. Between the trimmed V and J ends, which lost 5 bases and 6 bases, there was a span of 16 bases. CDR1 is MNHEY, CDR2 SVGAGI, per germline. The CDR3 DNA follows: TGTGCCAGCAGTCCCCGACCGGGACTGTATGAAAAACTGTTTTTT. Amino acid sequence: CASSPRPGLYEKLFF.

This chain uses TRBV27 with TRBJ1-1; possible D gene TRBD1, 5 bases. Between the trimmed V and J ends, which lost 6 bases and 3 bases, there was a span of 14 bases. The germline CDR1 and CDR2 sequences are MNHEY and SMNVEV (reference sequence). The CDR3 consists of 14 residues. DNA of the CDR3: TGTGCCAGCAGCCACAGGTTAGGGGACACTGAAGCTTTCTTT. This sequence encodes CASSHRLGDTEAFF.

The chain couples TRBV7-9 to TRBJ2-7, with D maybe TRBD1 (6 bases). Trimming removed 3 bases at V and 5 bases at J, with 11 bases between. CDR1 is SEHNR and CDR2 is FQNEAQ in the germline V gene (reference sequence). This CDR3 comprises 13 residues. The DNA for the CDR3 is TGTGCCAGCAGCTTCCCTGGGGGCCACGAGCAGTACTTC. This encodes CASSFPGGHEQYF.

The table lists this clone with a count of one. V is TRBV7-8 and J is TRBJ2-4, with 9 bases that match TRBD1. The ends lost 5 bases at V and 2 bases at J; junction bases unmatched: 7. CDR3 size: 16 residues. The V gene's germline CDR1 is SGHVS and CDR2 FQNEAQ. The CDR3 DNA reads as TGTGCCAGCAGCCCTAACAGGGGGCAAACCAAAAACATTCAGTACTTC. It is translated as CASSPNRGQTKNIQYF.

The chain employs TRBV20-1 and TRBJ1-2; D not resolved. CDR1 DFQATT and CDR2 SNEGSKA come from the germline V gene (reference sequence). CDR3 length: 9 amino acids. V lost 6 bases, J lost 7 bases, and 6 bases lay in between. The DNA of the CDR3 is TGCAGTGCCCCGGGTGGCTACACCTTC. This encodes CSAPGGYTF.

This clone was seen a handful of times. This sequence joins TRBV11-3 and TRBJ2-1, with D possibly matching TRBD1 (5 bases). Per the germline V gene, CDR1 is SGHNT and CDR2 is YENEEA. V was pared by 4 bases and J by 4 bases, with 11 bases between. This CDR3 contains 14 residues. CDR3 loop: CASSWQGSYNEQFF. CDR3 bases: TGTGCCAGCAGCTGGCAGGGTTCTTACAATGAGCAGTTCTTC. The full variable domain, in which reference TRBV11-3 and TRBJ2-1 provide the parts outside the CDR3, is EAGVVQSPRYKIIEKKQPVAFWCNPISGHNTLYWYLQNLGQGPELLIRYENEEAVDDSQLPKDRFSAERLKGVDSTLKIQPAELGDSAVYLCASSWQGSYNEQFFGPGTRLTVL.

The CDR3, as DNA: TGTGCCAGTAGTTTCCGGACAGCCTCCTCTCCTCCTTCTGGCTACACCTTC. It yields the protein CASSFRTASSPPSGYTF. The V call is TRBV19, the J call TRBJ1-2; maybe TRBD1 (6 bases). Trimming cost V 5 bases and J 7 bases, with 26 bases left between them. The length of the CDR3 is 17 residues. The V gene's germline CDR1 is LNHDA and CDR2 SQIVND (reference sequence).

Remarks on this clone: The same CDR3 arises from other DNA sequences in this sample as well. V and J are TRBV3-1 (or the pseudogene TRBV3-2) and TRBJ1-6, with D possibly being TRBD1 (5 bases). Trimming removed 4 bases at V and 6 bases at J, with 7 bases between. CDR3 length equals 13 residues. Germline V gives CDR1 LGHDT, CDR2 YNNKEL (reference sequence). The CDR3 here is CASSPDSNSPLHF. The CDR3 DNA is TGTGCCAGCAGCCCCGACAGTAATTCACCCCTCCACTTT.

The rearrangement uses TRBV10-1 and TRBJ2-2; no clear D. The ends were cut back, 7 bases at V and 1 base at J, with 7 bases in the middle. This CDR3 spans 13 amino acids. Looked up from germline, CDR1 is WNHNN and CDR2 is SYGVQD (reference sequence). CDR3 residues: CASTRQNTGELFF. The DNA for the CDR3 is TGCGCCAGCACCAGACAGAACACCGGGGAGCTGTTTTTT.

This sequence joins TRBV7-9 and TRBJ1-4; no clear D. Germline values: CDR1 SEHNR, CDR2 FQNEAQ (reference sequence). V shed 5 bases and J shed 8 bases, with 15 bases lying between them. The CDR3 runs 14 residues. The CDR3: CASSPSYEMEKLFF. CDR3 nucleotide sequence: TGTGCCAGCAGCCCCTCCTATGAGATGGAAAAACTGTTTTTT.